These 14 T cell receptor beta chains originate from one sample sequenced in a study of T cells in Graves' hyperthyroidism and ophthalmopathy. TCR beta CDR3 regions were amplified from RNA. First-round RT-PCR targeting the TCR CDR3 was performed with the HTBI primer set. One entry per CDR3 protein, called by TCRdb with MiXCR from the multiplex PCR reads. This sample has around 440,000 distinct CDR3 sequences, with 15% to 18% found just once. The sequenced material came from blood. These receptor sequences come from a woman younger than 30 with Graves' hyperthyroidism.

The chain employs TRBV20-1 and TRBJ1-1; a weak D match, TRBD1 (6 bases). V was trimmed by 5 bases and J by 0 bases, leaving 10 bases between them. Germline CDR1 is DFQATT and CDR2 is SNEGSKA (reference sequence). The CDR3 length is 13 residues. CDR3 loop: CSAPGDVNTEAFF. The CDR3 nucleotides are TGCAGTGCTCCAGGGGACGTGAACACTGAAGCTTTCTTT.

This clonotype has at least ten counts. This chain connects TRBV28 to TRBJ1-6; D is perhaps TRBD1 (5 bases). The V and J ends lost 3 bases and 7 bases respectively, with 13 bases between them. Germline V gives CDR1 MDHEN, CDR2 SYDVKM. The CDR3 length is 15 residues. CDR3 coding DNA: TGTGCCAGCAGTTTGGTGAACGGGGGGAATTCACCCCTCCACTTT. Translating gives CASSLVNGGNSPLHF.

The rearrangement joins TRBV10-3 to TRBJ2-5; D remains unclear. The CDR3 covers 14 residues. Trimming removed 0 bases at V and 14 bases at J, with 19 bases between. CDR1 ENHRY and CDR2 SYGVKD come from the germline V gene. The CDR3 spells CAISESARRASSYF. In DNA form, the CDR3 reads TGTGCCATCAGTGAGTCAGCGAGAAGAGCCTCGTCTTACTTC.

This clonotype was seen at least ten times. The chain joins TRBV29-1 to TRBJ1-2; TRBD1 matches 10 bases. V lost 6 bases to trimming and J lost 4 bases; unmatched junction nucleotides: 8. The CDR3 runs to 14 residues. The germline V gene has CDR1 SQVTM and CDR2 ANQGSEA. The DNA for the CDR3 is TGCAGCGTAGGGAGGGACAGGGGTACCTATGGCTACACCTTC. Encoded protein: CSVGRDRGTYGYTF.

Comment on this clonotype: Its ends do not fully match the called genes, so a read error is possible. The chain couples TRBV6-2 or TRBV6-3 to TRBJ2-1; TRBD2 matches 9 bases. The V gene's germline CDR1 is MNHEY and CDR2 SVGEGT. This CDR3 contains 16 residues. CDR3 nucleotides: TGTGCCACCAGTTCCCCTTTAGCGGGAGAGGTAACTGAGCAGTTCTTC. This translates into CATSSPLAGEVTEQFF.

This clonotype was observed at least ten times. The V gene is TRBV20-1, the J gene TRBJ1-2; 8 nucleotides agree with TRBD1. CDR3 length: 13 amino acids. With V trimmed by 5 bases and J by 4 bases, 6 bases remained unmatched. The germline V gene has CDR1 DFQATT and CDR2 SNEGSKA (reference sequence). The CDR3 DNA sequence: TGCAGTGCTCACCAGGGGGCGGGCTATGGCTACACCTTC. This gives the protein CSAHQGAGYGYTF.

The chain links TRBV5-4 to TRBJ2-5, with TRBD2 as a possible D gene (6 bases). The V gene lost 4 bases and the J gene lost 3 bases, with 10 bases spanning the gap. This CDR3 has 13 amino acids. CDR1 is SGHNT, CDR2 YYREEE, per germline (reference sequence). The DNA for the CDR3 is TGTGCCAGCAGCCCGACTAGGGAAGAGACCCAGTACTTC. It codes for CASSPTREETQYF.

This clonotype was seen at least ten times. The chain employs TRBV19 and TRBJ2-7; 7 nucleotides match TRBD1. Per germline, CDR1 LNHDA and CDR2 SQIVND (reference sequence). V was clipped by 6 bases and J by 2 bases; unmatched bases: 10. The CDR3 loop spans 15 amino acids. The CDR3 region has the DNA TGTGCCAGTAGCCCCCGGGACAGAAGCACCTACGAGCAGTACTTC. This codes for CASSPRDRSTYEQYF.

V usage is TRBV6-5 and J usage is TRBJ1-1; D gene ambiguous. V lost 0 bases to trimming and J lost 1 base, with 12 bases between them. CDR3 length: 16 residues. Germline loops: CDR1 MNHEY, CDR2 SVGAGI. Here the CDR3 DNA reads TGTGCCAGCAGTTACTCTTGGAGGAGCGGGAACACTGAAGCTTTCTTT. Translated: CASSYSWRSGNTEAFF.

This clonotype was observed many times. The chain has TRBV7-2 and TRBJ1-2, with D uncertain. Looked up from germline, CDR1 is SGHTA and CDR2 is FQGNSA. The CDR3 totals 13 residues. V lost 5 bases, J lost 4 bases, and 11 bases lay in between. The CDR3 nucleotides are TGTGCCAGCAGCCCGCGACCGGCCTATGGCTACACCTTC. Its translation: CASSPRPAYGYTF. Together with reference TRBV7-2 and TRBJ1-2, the CDR3 gives the full variable domain: GAGVSQSPSNKVTEKGKDVELRCDPISGHTALYWYRQSLGQGLEFLIYFQGNSAPDKSGLPSDRFSAERTGGSVSTLTIQRTQQEDSAVYLCASSPRPAYGYTFGSGTRLTVV.

The table lists this clonotype with a few counts. The chain has TRBV20-1 and TRBJ2-3; 11 bases fit TRBD2. V lost 1 base, J lost 2 bases, and 8 bases stayed unmatched. This CDR3 has 17 amino acids. Germline V CDR1 and CDR2: DFQATT, SNEGSKA (reference sequence). In DNA, the CDR3 is TGCAGTGCTAGAGGGGTACTAGCGGGGGCCCACACAGATACGCAGTATTTT. Translating gives CSARGVLAGAHTDTQYF.

This clonotype was seen many times. This chain uses TRBV28 with TRBJ2-7; 11 nucleotides agree with TRBD2. Germline loops: CDR1 MDHEN, CDR2 SYDVKM. The V gene end was trimmed by 4 bases and the J gene end by 3 bases; junction bases not matched to a gene: 5. The CDR3 length is 15 residues. The CDR3: CASSYSGLADYEQYF. CDR3 DNA sequence: TGTGCCAGCAGTTACTCGGGACTAGCGGACTACGAGCAGTACTTC. The entire variable domain, with the rest obtained from reference TRBV28 and TRBJ2-7, is as follows: DVKVTQSSRYLVKRTGEKVFLECVQDMDHENMFWYRQDPGLGLRLIYFSYDVKMKEKGDIPEGYSVSREKKERFSLILESASTNQTSMYLCASSYSGLADYEQYFGPGTRLTVT.

This clonotype was seen only a few times. This rearrangement joins TRBV9 to TRBJ1-4; the D gene is possibly TRBD1 (5 bases). The V end lost 3 bases, the J end lost 8 bases, and 11 bases lay between the germline ends. Germline-derived CDR1 and CDR2 are SGDLS and YYNGEE. The CDR3 runs to 13 residues. DNA of the CDR3: TGTGCCAGCAGCGAAGCAGGGAAGGAAAAACTGTTTTTT. It codes for CASSEAGKEKLFF.

The J gene is TRBJ2-5, the V gene TRBV4-2, with D maybe TRBD2 (6 bases). The germline V gene encodes CDR1 LGHNA and CDR2 YNFKEQ. CDR3 length: 14 amino acids. Trimming shortened V by 4 bases and J by 6 bases, and 15 bases separated the two germline ends. The CDR3 protein is CASSPSEMGKTQYF. The CDR3 nucleotides are TGTGCCAGCAGCCCTAGCGAGATGGGAAAGACCCAGTACTTC.